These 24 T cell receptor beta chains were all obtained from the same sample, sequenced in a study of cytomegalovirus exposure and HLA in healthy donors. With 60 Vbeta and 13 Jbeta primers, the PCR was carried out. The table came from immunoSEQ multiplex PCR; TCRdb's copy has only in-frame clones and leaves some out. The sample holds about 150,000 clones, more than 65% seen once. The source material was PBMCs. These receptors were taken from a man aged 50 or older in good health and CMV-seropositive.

CDR3 in DNA: TGCAGCGTTGCACAGGGGGTATACCAGCCCCAGCATTTT. Encoded protein: CSVAQGVYQPQHF. The chain joins TRBV29-1 to TRBJ1-5, with 8 bases fitting TRBD1. The CDR3 has 13 amino acids. Germline lookup yields CDR1 SQVTM and CDR2 ANQGSEA. Trimming took 4 bases from V and 7 from J; bases not matched to a gene: 6.

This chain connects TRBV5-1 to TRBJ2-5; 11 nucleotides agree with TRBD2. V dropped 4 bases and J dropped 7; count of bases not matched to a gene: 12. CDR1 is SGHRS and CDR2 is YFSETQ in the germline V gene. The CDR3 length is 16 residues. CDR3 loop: CASSPGVAGGPGTQYF. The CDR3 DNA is TGCGCCAGCAGCCCGGGGGTAGCGGGAGGGCCAGGGACCCAGTACTTC.

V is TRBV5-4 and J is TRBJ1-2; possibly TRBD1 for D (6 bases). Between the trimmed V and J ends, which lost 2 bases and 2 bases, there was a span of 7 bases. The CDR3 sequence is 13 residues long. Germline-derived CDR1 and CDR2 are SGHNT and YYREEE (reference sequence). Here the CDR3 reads CASSLDRNYGYTF. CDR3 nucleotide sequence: TGTGCCAGCAGCTTAGACAGGAACTATGGCTACACCTTC.

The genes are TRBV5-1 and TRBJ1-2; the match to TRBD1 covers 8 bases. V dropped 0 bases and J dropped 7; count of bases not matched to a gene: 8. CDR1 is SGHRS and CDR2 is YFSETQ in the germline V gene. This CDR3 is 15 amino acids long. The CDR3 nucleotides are TGCGCCAGCAGCTTGGAAATTGGGACAGGCCGTGGCTACACCTTC. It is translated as CASSLEIGTGRGYTF.

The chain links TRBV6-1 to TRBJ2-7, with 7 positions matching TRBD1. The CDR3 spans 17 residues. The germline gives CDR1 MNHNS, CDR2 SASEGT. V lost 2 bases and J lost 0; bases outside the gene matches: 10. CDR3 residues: CASSEWASGTASYEQYF. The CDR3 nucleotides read TGTGCCAGCAGTGAATGGGCTTCAGGGACAGCCTCCTACGAGCAGTACTTC.

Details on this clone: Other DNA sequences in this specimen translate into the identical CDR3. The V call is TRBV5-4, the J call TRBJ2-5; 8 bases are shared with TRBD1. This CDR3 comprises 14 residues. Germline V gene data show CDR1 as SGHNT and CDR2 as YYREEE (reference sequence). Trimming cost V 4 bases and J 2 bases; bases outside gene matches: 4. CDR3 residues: CASSLTGVQETQYF. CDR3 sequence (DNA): TGTGCCAGCAGCCTGACAGGGGTTCAAGAGACCCAGTACTTC. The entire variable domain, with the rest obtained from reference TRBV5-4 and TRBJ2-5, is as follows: ETGVTQSPTHLIKTRGQQVTLRCSSQSGHNTVSWYQQALGQGPQFIFQYYREEENGRGNFPPRFSGLQFPNYSSELNVNALELDDSALYLCASSLTGVQETQYFGPGTRLLVL.

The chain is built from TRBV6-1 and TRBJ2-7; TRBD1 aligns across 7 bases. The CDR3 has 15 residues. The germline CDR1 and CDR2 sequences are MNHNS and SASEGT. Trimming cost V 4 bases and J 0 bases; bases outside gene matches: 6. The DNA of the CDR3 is TGTGCCAGCAGTGCGGTCCGGACAGGCTCCTACGAGCAGTACGTC. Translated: CASSAVRTGSYEQYV.

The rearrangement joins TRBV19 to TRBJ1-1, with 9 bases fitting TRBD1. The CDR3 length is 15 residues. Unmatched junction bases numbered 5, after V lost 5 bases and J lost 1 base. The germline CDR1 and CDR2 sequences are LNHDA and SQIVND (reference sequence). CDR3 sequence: CASSAMTGGNTEAFF. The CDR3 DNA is TGTGCCAGTAGTGCCATGACAGGGGGGAACACTGAAGCTTTCTTT.

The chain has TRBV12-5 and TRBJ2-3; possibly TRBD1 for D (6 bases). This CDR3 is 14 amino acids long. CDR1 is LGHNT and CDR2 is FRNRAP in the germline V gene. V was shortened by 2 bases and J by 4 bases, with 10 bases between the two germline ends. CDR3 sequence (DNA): TGTGCTAGTGGTTTGAGGGGGAGCCCAGATACGCAGTATTTT. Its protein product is CASGLRGSPDTQYF.

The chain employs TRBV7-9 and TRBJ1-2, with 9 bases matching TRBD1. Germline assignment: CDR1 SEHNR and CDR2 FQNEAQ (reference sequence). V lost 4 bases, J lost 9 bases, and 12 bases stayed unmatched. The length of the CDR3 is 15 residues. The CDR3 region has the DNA TGTGCCAGCAGCTCGGGACAGGGAGAAATTGATAGCTACACCTTC. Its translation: CASSSGQGEIDSYTF.

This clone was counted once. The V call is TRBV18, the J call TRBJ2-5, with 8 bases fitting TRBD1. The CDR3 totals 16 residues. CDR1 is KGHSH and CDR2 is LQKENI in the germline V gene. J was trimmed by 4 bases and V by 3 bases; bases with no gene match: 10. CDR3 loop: CASSPGRQGRRETQYF. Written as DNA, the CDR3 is TGTGCCAGCTCACCGGGGAGACAGGGGAGGCGAGAGACCCAGTACTTC.

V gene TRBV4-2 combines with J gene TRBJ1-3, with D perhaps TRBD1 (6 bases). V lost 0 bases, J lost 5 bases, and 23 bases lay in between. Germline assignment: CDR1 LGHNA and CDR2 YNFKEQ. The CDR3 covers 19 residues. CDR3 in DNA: TGTGCCAGCAGCCAAGATCGGGGGGACTTCGGACAGCGCCGAAACACCATATATTTT. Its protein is CASSQDRGDFGQRRNTIYF.

For the CDR3, the DNA is TGTGCCAGCAGTGAAGGGACAGGGATCCGCGGCTACACCTTC. Its protein is CASSEGTGIRGYTF. The chain recombines TRBV6-1 with TRBJ1-2, with TRBD1 identical over 8 bases. CDR3 size: 14 residues. The germline CDR1 and CDR2 sequences are MNHNS and SASEGT. V shed 1 base, J shed 8 bases, and the junction held 6 bases outside the gene matches.

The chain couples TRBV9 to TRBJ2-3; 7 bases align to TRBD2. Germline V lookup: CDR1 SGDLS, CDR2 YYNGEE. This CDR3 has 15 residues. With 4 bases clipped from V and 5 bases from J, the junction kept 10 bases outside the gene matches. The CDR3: CASSLSGAALDTQYF. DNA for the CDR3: TGTGCCAGCAGCCTAAGCGGGGCCGCATTAGATACGCAGTATTTT.

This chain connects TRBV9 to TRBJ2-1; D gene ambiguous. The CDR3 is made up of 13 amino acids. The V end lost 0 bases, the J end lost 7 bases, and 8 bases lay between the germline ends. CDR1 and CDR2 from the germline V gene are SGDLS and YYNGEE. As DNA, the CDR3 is TGTGCCAGCAGCGTAGGGGTCAGGAATGAGCAGTTCTTC. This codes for CASSVGVRNEQFF.

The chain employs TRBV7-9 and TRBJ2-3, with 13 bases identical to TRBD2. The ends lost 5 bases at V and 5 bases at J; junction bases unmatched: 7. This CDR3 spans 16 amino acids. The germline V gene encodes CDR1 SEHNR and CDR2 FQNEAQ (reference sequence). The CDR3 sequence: CASSPTSGRRRDTQYF. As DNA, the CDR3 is TGTGCCAGCAGCCCGACTAGCGGGAGGAGGAGAGATACGCAGTATTTT.

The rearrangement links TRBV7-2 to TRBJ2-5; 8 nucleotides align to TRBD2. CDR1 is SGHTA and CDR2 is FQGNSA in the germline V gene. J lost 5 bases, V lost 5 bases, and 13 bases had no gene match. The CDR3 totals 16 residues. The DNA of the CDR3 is TGTGCCAGCAGCCCCGCAGGGAAGCGGGAGAAGGAGACCCAGTACTTC. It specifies CASSPAGKREKETQYF. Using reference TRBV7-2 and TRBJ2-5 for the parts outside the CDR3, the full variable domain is GAGVSQSPSNKVTEKGKDVELRCDPISGHTALYWYRQSLGQGLEFLIYFQGNSAPDKSGLPSDRFSAERTGGSVSTLTIQRTQQEDSAVYLCASSPAGKREKETQYFGPGTRLLVL.

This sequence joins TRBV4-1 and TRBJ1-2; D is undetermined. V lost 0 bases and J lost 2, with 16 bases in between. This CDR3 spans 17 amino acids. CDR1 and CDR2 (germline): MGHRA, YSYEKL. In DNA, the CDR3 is TGCGCCAGCAGCCAAGATATAGCGGCAGGAAACAACTATGGCTACACCTTC. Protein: CASSQDIAAGNNYGYTF.

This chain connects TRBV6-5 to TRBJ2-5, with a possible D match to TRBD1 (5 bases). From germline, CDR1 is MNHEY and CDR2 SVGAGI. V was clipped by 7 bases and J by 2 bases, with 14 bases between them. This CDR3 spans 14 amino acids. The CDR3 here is CASKNIDSQETQYF. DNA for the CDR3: TGTGCCAGCAAAAATATCGACAGTCAAGAGACCCAGTACTTC.

The CDR3 DNA reads TGTGCCAGCAGCCCAGGACTAGTTTTTGACACCGGGGAGCTGTTTTTT. Translated: CASSPGLVFDTGELFF. The chain combines TRBV7-3 with TRBJ2-2, with 7 bases that match TRBD2. Germline V CDR1 and CDR2: SGHTA, FQGTGA. CDR3 length equals 16 residues. V lost 5 bases and J lost 3; bases outside the gene matches: 9.

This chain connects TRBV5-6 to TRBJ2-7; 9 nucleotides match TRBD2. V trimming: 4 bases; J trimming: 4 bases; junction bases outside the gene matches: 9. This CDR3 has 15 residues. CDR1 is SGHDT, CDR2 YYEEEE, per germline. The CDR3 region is CASSAIAGVVYEQYV. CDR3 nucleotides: TGTGCCAGCAGCGCCATAGCGGGAGTAGTTTACGAGCAGTACGTC.

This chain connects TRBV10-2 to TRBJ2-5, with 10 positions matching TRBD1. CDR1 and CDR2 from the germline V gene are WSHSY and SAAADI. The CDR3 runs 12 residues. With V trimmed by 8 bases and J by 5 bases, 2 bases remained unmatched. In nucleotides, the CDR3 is TGCGCCAGCTTGGGACAGGGGGAGACCCAGTACTTC. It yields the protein CASLGQGETQYF.

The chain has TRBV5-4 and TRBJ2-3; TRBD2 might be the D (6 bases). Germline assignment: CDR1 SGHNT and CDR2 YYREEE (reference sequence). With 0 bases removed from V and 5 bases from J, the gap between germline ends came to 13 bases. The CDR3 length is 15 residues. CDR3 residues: CASSLAGLAQDTQYF. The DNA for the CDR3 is TGTGCCAGCAGCTTGGCCGGGCTAGCGCAAGATACGCAGTATTTT.

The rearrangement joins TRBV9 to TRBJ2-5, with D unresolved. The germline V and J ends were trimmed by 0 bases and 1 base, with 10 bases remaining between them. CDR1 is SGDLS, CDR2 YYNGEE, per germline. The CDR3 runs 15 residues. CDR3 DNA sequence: TGTGCCAGCAGCGTAGAAGCGATCCTCCAAGAGACCCAGTACTTC. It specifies CASSVEAILQETQYF.